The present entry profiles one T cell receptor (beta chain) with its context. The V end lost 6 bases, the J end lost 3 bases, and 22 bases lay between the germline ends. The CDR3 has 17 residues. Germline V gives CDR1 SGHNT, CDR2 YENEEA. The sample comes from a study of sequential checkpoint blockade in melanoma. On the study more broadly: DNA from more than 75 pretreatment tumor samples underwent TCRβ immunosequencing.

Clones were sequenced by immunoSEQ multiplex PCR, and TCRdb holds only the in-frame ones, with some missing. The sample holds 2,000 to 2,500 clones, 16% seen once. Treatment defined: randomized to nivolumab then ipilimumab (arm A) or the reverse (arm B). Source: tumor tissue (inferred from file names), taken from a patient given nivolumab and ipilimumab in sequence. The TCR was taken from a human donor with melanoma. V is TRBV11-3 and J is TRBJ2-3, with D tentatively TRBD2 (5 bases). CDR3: CASSYLQSGSRTDTQYF. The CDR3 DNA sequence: TGTGCCAGCAGTTATTTGCAGAGCGGATCGAGGACAGATACGCAGTATTTT.